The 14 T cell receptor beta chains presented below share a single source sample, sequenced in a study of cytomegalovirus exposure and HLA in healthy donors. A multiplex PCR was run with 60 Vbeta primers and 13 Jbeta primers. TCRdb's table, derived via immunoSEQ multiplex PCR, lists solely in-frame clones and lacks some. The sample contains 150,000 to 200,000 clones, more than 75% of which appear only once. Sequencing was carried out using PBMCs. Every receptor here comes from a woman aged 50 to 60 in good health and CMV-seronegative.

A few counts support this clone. Here the CDR3 DNA reads TGCGCCAGCAGCCAAGAAGATAGCGGGAGTTGGGCAGATACGCAGTATTTT. This gives the protein CASSQEDSGSWADTQYF. This chain connects TRBV4-3 to TRBJ2-3, with TRBD2 identical over 9 bases. Trimming took 0 bases from V and 4 from J; bases not matched to a gene: 8. This CDR3 is 17 amino acids long. Germline values: CDR1 LGHNA, CDR2 YSLEER.

CDR3 coding DNA: TGTGCCAGCAGCGCGGGGGGGGCTTTCGGGAATGAGCAGTTCTTC. Translation gives CASSAGGAFGNEQFF. The rearrangement joins TRBV5-8 to TRBJ2-1; 9 nucleotides line up with TRBD2. J lost 7 bases, V lost 4 bases, and 9 bases had no gene match. This CDR3 is built from 15 residues. In germline, CDR1 is SGHTS, CDR2 YDEGEE.

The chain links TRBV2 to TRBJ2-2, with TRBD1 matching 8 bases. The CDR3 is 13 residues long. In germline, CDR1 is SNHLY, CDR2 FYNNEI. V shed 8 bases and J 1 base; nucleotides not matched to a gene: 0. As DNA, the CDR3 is TGTGCCAGCGGGACAGGGAACACCGGGGAGCTGTTTTTT. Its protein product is CASGTGNTGELFF.

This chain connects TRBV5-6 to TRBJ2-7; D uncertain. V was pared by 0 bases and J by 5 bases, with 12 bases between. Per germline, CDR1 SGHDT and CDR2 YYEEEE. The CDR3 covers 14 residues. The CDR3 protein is CASSLGSPPNEQYF. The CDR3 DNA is TGTGCCAGCAGCTTGGGGAGCCCGCCCAACGAGCAGTACTTC.

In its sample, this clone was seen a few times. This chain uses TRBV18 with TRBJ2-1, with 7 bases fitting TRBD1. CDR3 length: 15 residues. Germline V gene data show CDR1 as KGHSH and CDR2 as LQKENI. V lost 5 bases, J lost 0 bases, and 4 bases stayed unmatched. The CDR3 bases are TGTGCCAGCTCAAGGACAGGTAGCTCCTACAATGAGCAGTTCTTC. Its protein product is CASSRTGSSYNEQFF. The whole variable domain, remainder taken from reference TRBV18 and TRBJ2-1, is NAGVMQNPRHLVRRRGQEARLRCSPMKGHSHVYWYRQLPEEGLKFMVYLQKENIIDESGMPKERFSAEFPKEGPSILRIQQVVRGDSAAYFCASSRTGSSYNEQFFGPGTRLTVL.

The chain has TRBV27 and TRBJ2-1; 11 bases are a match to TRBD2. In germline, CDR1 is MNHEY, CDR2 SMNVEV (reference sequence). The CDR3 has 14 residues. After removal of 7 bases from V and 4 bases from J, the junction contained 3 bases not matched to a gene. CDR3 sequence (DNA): TGTGCCAGCAAAACTAGCGGGAGTTACAATGAGCAGTTCTTC. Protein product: CASKTSGSYNEQFF.

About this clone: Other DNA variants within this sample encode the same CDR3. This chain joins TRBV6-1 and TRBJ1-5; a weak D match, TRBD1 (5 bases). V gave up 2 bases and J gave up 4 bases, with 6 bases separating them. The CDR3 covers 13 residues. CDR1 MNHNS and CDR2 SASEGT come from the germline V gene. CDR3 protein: CASSERGNQPQHF. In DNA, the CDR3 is TGTGCCAGCAGTGAACGGGGGAATCAGCCCCAGCATTTT.

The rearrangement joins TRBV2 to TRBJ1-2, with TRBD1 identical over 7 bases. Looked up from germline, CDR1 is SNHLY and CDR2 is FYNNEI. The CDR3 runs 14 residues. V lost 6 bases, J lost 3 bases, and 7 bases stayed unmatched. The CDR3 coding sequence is TGTGCCAGCAGGACAGGGTTGGAAGACTATGGCTACACCTTC. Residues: CASRTGLEDYGYTF.

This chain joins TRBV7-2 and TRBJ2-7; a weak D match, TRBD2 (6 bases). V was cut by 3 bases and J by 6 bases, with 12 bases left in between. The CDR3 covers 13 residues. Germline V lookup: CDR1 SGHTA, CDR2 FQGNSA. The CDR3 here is CASSFRPEGEQYF. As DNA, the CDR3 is TGTGCCAGCAGCTTTAGGCCGGAGGGCGAGCAGTACTTC. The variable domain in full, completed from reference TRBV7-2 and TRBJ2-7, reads GAGVSQSPSNKVTEKGKDVELRCDPISGHTALYWYRQSLGQGLEFLIYFQGNSAPDKSGLPSDRFSAERTGGSVSTLTIQRTQQEDSAVYLCASSFRPEGEQYFGPGTRLTVT.

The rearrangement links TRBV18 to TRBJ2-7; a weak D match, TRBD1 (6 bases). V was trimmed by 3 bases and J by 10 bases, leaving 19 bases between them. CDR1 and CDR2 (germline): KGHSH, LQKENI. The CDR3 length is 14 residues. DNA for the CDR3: TGTGCCAGCTCACCTCCCACCGGGACACGAGAACAGTACTTC. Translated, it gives CASSPPTGTREQYF.

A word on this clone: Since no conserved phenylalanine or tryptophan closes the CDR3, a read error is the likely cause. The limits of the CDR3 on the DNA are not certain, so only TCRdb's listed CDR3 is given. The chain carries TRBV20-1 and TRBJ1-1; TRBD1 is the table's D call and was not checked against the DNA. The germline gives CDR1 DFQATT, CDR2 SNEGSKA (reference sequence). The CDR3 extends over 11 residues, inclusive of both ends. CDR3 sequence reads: CSAFTGSRNGV.

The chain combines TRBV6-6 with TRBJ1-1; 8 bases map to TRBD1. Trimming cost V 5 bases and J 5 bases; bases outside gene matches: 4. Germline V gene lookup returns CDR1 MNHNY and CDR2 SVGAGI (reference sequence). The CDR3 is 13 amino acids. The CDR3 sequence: CASSGQGWTEAFF. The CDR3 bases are TGTGCCAGCAGTGGACAGGGATGGACTGAAGCTTTCTTT.

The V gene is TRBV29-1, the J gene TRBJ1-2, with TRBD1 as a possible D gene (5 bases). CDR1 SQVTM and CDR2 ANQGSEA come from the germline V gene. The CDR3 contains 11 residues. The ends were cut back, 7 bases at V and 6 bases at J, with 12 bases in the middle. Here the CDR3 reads CSAPGRNGYTF. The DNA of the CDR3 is TGCAGCGCCCCAGGGCGGAATGGCTACACCTTC.

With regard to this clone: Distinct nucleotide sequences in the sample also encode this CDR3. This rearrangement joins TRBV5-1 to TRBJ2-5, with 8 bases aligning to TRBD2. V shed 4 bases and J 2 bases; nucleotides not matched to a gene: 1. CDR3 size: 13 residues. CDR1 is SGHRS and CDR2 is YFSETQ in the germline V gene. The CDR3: CASSRGGQETQYF. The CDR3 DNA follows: TGCGCCAGCAGCCGGGGGGGGCAAGAGACCCAGTACTTC.